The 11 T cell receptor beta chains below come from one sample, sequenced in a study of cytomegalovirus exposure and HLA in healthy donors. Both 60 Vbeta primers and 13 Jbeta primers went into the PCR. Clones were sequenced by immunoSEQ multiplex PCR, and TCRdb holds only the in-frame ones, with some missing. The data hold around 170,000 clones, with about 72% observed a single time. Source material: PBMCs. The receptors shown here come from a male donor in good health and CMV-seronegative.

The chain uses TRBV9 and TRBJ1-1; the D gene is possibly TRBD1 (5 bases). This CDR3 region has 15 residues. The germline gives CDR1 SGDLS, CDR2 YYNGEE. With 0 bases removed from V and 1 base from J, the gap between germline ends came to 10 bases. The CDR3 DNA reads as TGTGCCAGCAGCGTAGGGGGGGTGGGGAACACTGAAGCTTTCTTT. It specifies CASSVGGVGNTEAFF.

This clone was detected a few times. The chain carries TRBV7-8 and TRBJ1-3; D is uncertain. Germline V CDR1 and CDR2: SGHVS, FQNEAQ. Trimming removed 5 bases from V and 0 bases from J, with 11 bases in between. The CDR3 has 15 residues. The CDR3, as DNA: TGTGCCAGCAGCACAGAGACACTCTCTGGAAACACCATATATTTT. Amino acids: CASSTETLSGNTIYF.

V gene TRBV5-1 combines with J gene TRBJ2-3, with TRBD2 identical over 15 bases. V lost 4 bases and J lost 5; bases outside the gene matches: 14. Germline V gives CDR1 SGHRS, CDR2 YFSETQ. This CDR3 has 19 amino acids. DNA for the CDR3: TGCGCCAGCAGCCCCCCGGGCGGACTAGCGGGGGGGGCGGAAGATACGCAGTATTTT. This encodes CASSPPGGLAGGAEDTQYF.

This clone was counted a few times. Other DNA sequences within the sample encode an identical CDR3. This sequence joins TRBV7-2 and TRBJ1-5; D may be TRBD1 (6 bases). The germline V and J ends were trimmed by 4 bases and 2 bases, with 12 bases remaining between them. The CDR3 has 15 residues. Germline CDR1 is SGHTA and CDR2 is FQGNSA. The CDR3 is CASSSGQTGNQPQHF. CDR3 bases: TGTGCCAGCAGCTCAGGACAGACGGGCAATCAGCCCCAGCATTTT. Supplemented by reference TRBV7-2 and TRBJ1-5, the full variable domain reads GAGVSQSPSNKVTEKGKDVELRCDPISGHTALYWYRQSLGQGLEFLIYFQGNSAPDKSGLPSDRFSAERTGGSVSTLTIQRTQQEDSAVYLCASSSGQTGNQPQHFGDGTRLSIL.

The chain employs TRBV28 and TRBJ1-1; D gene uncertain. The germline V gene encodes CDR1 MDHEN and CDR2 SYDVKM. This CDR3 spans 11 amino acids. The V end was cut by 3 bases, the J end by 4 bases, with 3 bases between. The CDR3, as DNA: TGTGCCAGCAGTTTCGTCACTGAAGCTTTCTTT. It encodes CASSFVTEAFF.

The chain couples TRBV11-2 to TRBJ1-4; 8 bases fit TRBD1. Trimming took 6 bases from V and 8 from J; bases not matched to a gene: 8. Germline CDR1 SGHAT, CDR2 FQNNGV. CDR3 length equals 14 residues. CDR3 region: CASRLTGGAEKLFF. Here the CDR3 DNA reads TGTGCCAGCAGATTAACAGGGGGGGCAGAAAAACTGTTTTTT.

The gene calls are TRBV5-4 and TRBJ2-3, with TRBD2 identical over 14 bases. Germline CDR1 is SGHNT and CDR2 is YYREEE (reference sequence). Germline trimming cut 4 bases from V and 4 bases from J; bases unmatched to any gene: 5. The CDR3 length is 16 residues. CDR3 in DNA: TGTGCCAGCAGCGTCAGACTAGCGGGGGGGTCAGATACGCAGTATTTT. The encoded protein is CASSVRLAGGSDTQYF.

The CDR3 protein is CASSPLGGNTEAFF. DNA for the CDR3: TGTGCCAGCTCACCACTAGGGGGGAACACTGAAGCTTTCTTT. The chain joins TRBV18 to TRBJ1-1, with D perhaps matching TRBD1 (6 bases). The CDR3 is 14 amino acids. Trimming cost V 1 base and J 1 base, with 7 bases left between them. CDR1 and CDR2 from the germline V gene are KGHSH and LQKENI.

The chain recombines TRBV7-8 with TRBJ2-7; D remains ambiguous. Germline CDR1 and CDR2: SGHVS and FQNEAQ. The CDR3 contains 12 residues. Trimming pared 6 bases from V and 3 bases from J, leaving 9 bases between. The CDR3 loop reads CASSHTVYEQYF. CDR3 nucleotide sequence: TGTGCCAGCAGTCATACAGTCTACGAGCAGTACTTC.

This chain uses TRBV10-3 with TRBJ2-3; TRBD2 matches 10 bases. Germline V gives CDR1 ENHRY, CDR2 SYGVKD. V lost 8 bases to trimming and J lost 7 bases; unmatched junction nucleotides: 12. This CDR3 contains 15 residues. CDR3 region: CAIREAGGIKYTQYF. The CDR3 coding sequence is TGTGCCATCCGGGAAGCGGGGGGGATTAAATATACGCAGTATTTT.

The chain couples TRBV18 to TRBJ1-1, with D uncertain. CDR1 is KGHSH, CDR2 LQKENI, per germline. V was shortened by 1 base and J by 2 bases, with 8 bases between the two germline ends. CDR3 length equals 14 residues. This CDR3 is CASSPQATNTEAFF. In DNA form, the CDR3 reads TGTGCCAGCTCACCACAGGCGACAAACACTGAAGCTTTCTTT.